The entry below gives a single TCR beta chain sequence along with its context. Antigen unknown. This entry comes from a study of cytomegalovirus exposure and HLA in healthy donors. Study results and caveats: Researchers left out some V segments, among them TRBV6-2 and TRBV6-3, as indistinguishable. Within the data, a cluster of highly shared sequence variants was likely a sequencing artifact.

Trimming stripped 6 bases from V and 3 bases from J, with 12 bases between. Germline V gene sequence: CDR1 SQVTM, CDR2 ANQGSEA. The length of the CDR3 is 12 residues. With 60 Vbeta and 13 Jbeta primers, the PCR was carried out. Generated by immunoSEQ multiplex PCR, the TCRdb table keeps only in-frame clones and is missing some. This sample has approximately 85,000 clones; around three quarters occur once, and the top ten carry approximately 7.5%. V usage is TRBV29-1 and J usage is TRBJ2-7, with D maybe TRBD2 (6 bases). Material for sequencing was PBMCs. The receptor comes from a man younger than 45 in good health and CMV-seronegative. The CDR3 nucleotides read TGCAGCGTCGTGGACGGGAGCTACGAGCAGTACTTC. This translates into CSVVDGSYEQYF.